This T cell receptor (beta chain) was captured in a study of cytomegalovirus exposure and HLA in healthy donors. Across the whole study: An earlier analysis found 110 million or so unique TCR beta sequences from around 180 million T cells. Study-wide results and caveats: CMV serostatus was the sole immune exposure data available. Later analysis identified a missense DCLRE1C variant that was linked to TCR beta V- and J-gene trimming. TCR beta V segments were, for the most part, productive about 87% or about 30% of the time in an earlier analysis.

Trimming at V came to 2 bases and at J to 10 bases, leaving 12 bases not matched to a gene. The CDR3 totals 15 residues. CDR1 is MNHEY and CDR2 is SMNVEV in the germline V gene (reference sequence). Concerning this clone: Its antigen remains unidentified.

This PCR relied on a set of 60 Vbeta primers and 13 Jbeta primers. Libraries were prepared by immunoSEQ multiplex PCR; TCRdb keeps only in-frame clonotypes and omits some of them. The sample yields under 100,000 clones, 79% seen once. Sequenced input: PBMCs. J is TRBJ2-7 and V is TRBV27, with 9 positions matching TRBD2. The sequence was collected from a man aged 25-45 years in good health and CMV-seronegative. CDR3 region: CASSLGGGAGRYQYF. The CDR3, as DNA: TGTGCCAGCAGTTTAGGCGGGGGGGCAGGGCGGTACCAGTACTTC.